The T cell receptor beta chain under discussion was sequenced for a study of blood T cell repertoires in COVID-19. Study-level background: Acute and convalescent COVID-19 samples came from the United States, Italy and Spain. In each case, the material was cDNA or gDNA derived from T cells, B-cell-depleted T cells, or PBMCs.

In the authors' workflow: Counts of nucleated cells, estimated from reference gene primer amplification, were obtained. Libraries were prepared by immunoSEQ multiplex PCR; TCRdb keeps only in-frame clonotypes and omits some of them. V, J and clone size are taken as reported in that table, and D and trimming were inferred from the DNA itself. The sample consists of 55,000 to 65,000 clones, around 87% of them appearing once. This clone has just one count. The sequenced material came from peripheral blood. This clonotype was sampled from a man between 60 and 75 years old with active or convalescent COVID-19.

This CDR3 reads CASSQEGQGGETQYF. The CDR3 nucleotides read TGTGCCAGCAGCCAAGAAGGACAGGGAGGGGAGACCCAGTACTTC. This chain uses TRBV14 with TRBJ2-5; possible D gene TRBD1, 8 bases. This CDR3 spans 15 amino acids. Germline V gene data show CDR1 as SGHDN and CDR2 as FVKESK. V shed 0 bases and J shed 5 bases, with 13 bases lying between them. The full variable domain, with the rest looked up from reference TRBV14 and TRBJ2-5, is EAGVTQFPSHSVIEKGQTVTLRCDPISGHDNLYWYRRVMGKEIKFLLHFVKESKQDESGMPNNRFLAERTGGTYSTLKVQPAELEDSGVYFCASSQEGQGGETQYFGPGTRLLVL.